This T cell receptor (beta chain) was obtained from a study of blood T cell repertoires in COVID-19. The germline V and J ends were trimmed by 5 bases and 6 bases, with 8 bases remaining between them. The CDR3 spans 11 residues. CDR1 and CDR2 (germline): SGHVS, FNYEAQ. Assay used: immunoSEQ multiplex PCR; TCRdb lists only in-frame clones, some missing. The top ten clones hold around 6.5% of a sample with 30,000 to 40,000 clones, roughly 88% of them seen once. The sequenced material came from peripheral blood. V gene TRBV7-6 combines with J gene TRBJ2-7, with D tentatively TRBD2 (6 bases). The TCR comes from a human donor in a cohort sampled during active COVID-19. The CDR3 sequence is CASSAGGEQYF. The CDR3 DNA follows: TGTGCCAGCAGCGCCGGGGGCGAGCAGTACTTC.